The clone carrying this T cell receptor beta chain occurred many times. Its target is not known. The 5'RACE template-switching step produced TCR cDNA and added a universal primer site and UMIs. TCRdb reprocessed the 5' RACE reads via MiXCR and lists one record per CDR3 protein. This sample has about 74,000 distinct CDR3 sequences, with approximately 6.5% found just once. The sample is drawn from a study of T cells after yellow fever vaccination. Overall study results and limits: Reappearing after the booster were most of the clones from primary vaccination (approximately 96% CD4, approximately 88% CD8).

V lost 1 base, J lost 4 bases, and 14 bases lay in between. This CDR3 spans 15 amino acids. Germline V gene sequence: CDR1 SEHNR, CDR2 FQNEAQ (reference sequence). The clonotype was recovered from a man aged 18 to 30 who received the YFV17D yellow fever vaccine. The rearrangement joins TRBV7-9 to TRBJ2-7, with D perhaps TRBD1 (6 bases). The specimen was CD8+ T cells sorted from PBMCs, collected about 5 days after the first yellow fever vaccination. The CDR3 DNA sequence: TGTGCCAGCAGCTTAGGAGGGGCCAGGGGTTACGAGCAGTACGTC. Protein product: CASSLGGARGYEQYV.